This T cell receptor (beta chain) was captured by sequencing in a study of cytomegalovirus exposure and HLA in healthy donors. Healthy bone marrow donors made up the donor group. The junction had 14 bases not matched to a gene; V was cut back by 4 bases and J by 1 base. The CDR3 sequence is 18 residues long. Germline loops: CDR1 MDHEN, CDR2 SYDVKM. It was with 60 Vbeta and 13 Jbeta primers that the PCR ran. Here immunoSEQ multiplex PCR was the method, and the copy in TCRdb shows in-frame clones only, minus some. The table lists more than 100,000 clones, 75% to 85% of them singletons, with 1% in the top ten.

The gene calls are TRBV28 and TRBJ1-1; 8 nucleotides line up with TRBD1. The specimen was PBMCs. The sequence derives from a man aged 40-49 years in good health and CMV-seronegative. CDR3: CASSYSGGALGENTEAFF. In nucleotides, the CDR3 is TGTGCCAGCAGTTATTCAGGGGGCGCGTTGGGGGAGAACACTGAAGCTTTCTTT. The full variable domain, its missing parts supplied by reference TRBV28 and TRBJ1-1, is DVKVTQSSRYLVKRTGEKVFLECVQDMDHENMFWYRQDPGLGLRLIYFSYDVKMKEKGDIPEGYSVSREKKERFSLILESASTNQTSMYLCASSYSGGALGENTEAFFGQGTRLTVV.